The count of the clone carrying this T cell receptor (beta chain) is one. This sample includes further DNA sequences coding for the same CDR3. The V segment lost 2 bases and the J segment 4 bases; nucleotides outside the gene matches: 1. CDR3 size: 15 residues. CDR1 and CDR2 (germline): MGHRA, YSYEKL. These data are taken from a study of blood T cell repertoires in COVID-19. Only in-frame clones appear in the TCRdb table, and some are missing; sequencing was by immunoSEQ multiplex PCR. The table lists approximately 200,000 clones, approximately 90% of them singletons. Sequencing was done on a sample of PBMCs or T cells enriched from blood (not recorded which). The TCR originated in a woman under 30 in a cohort exposed to, infected with or recovered from COVID-19 (not recorded which). The chain joins TRBV4-1 to TRBJ2-1; TRBD2 matches 11 bases. DNA of the CDR3: TGCGCCAGCAGCCAATTAGCGGGGGGGTACAATGAGCAGTTCTTC. As protein: CASSQLAGGYNEQFF.